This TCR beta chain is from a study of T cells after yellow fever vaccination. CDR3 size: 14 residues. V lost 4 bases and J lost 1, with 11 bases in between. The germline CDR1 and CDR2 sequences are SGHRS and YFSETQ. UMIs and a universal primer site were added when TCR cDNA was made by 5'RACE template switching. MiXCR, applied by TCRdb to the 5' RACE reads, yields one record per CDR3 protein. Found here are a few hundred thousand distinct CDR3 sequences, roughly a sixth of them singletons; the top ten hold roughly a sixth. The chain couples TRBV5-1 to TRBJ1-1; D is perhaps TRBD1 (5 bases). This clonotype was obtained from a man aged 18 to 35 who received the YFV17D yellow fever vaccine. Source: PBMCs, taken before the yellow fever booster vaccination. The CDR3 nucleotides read TGCGCCAGCAGCCCGGGACCGCCGAACACTGAAGCTTTCTTT. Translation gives CASSPGPPNTEAFF.